A single sample gave rise to the 18 T cell receptor beta chains below, sequenced in a study of shared clonotypes between healthy human individuals. Using immunoSEQ multiplex PCR, the repertoire was profiled, and TCRdb retains in-frame clones only, with some absent. The sample has approximately 1.4 million clones, 95% to 99% seen once. Material for sequencing was naive CD4+ T cells sorted from blood. Regarding subset: CD45RA+ positively selected. The receptors originated from a young man in good health.

The chain employs TRBV27 and TRBJ2-1; 10 bases are a match to TRBD2. Germline-derived CDR1 and CDR2 are MNHEY and SMNVEV (reference sequence). The CDR3 loop spans 16 amino acids. With V trimmed by 2 bases and J by 7 bases, 8 bases remained unmatched. This chain's CDR3 is CASSLPQSGRANEQFF. The CDR3 bases are TGTGCCAGCAGTTTACCCCAGAGCGGGAGGGCGAATGAGCAGTTCTTC.

V gene TRBV29-1 combines with J gene TRBJ2-3; TRBD2 matches 13 bases. V lost 4 bases and J lost 6; bases outside the gene matches: 10. CDR1 is SQVTM and CDR2 is ANQGSEA in the germline V gene. CDR3 length equals 16 residues. The CDR3 DNA reads as TGCAGCGTTGGGGGCTACATACTAGCGGGAGGGGATACGCAGTATTTT. Protein sequence: CSVGGYILAGGDTQYF.

This chain joins TRBV27 and TRBJ1-5; no definite D call. This CDR3 is built from 14 residues. Germline-derived CDR1 and CDR2 are MNHEY and SMNVEV (reference sequence). Trimming took off 5 bases at V and 1 base at J, with 9 bases between the two ends. The CDR3, as DNA: TGTGCCAGCAGTAACGGTGGGAGCAATCAGCCCCAGCATTTT. This sequence encodes CASSNGGSNQPQHF.

A remark on this clone: The same CDR3 also results from other DNA sequences found in this sample. The chain recombines TRBV7-9 with TRBJ1-3; unclear D gene. Germline assignment: CDR1 SEHNR and CDR2 FQNEAQ (reference sequence). The V and J ends lost 5 bases and 4 bases respectively, with 6 bases between them. The CDR3 is made up of 12 amino acids. CDR3 region: CASSPPGNTIYF. The CDR3 bases are TGTGCCAGCAGCCCCCCGGGAAACACCATATATTTT.

This chain links TRBV7-6 with TRBJ2-1, with 9 nucleotides matching TRBD2. The V segment lost 1 base and the J segment 9 bases; nucleotides outside the gene matches: 7. The length of the CDR3 is 15 residues. Per germline, CDR1 SGHVS and CDR2 FNYEAQ. The chain's CDR3 is CASSLEAGGPGEQFF. CDR3 coding DNA: TGTGCCAGCAGCTTAGAGGCGGGAGGGCCGGGTGAGCAGTTCTTC.

Points on this clone: This sample also contains other DNA sequences that code for the same CDR3. CDR3 region: CASSFSGDTEAFF. CDR3 bases: TGTGCCAGCAGTTTTAGCGGCGACACTGAAGCTTTCTTT. The rearrangement links TRBV7-3 to TRBJ1-1; no firm D call. V was pared by 6 bases and J by 3 bases, with 11 bases between. The CDR3 is 13 residues long. The germline V gene encodes CDR1 SGHTA and CDR2 FQGTGA.

This clone was seen once. The genes are TRBV5-6 and TRBJ2-7; 7 bases agree with TRBD2. The CDR3 consists of 15 residues. Germline V gene data show CDR1 as SGHDT and CDR2 as YYEEEE. Trimming at V came to 4 bases and at J to 6 bases, leaving 13 bases not matched to a gene. CDR3 in DNA: TGTGCCAGCAGCCCAGCCGGGGGAGGGCCGGGCGAGCAGTACTTC. Translation: CASSPAGGGPGEQYF.

As regards this clone: This sample also contains other DNA sequences that code for the same CDR3. The chain links TRBV18 to TRBJ2-5, with D unresolved. CDR3 size: 13 residues. From germline, CDR1 is KGHSH and CDR2 LQKENI. V lost 1 base and J 0 bases, leaving 3 bases between the germline ends. Here the CDR3 reads CASSPRYQETQYF. The CDR3 region has the DNA TGTGCCAGCTCACCACGCTACCAAGAGACCCAGTACTTC.

The V gene is TRBV10-3, the J gene TRBJ1-2; 7 nucleotides line up with TRBD1. This CDR3 spans 13 amino acids. Per germline, CDR1 ENHRY and CDR2 SYGVKD. V was clipped by 6 bases and J by 5 bases; unmatched bases: 6. CDR3 loop: CAISGDSRYGYTF. CDR3 DNA: TGTGCCATCAGCGGGGACAGTAGATATGGCTACACCTTC.

This clone was found once. This sequence joins TRBV25-1 and TRBJ2-1; 9 bases are shared with TRBD2. V lost 2 bases, J lost 10 bases, and 6 bases stayed unmatched. The CDR3 runs 14 residues. Looked up from germline, CDR1 is MGHDK and CDR2 is SYGVNS. CDR3 amino acids: CASSEPGTSNEQFF. The CDR3 nucleotides are TGTGCCAGCAGTGAACCCGGGACTAGCAACGAGCAGTTCTTC.

This chain uses TRBV2 with TRBJ2-5; D might be TRBD2 (6 bases). This CDR3 spans 14 amino acids. Per germline, CDR1 SNHLY and CDR2 FYNNEI. With 8 bases removed from V and 4 bases from J, the gap between germline ends came to 17 bases. CDR3 residues: CASGGSRGGETQYF. In DNA form, the CDR3 reads TGTGCCAGCGGCGGCAGTAGGGGAGGAGAGACCCAGTACTTC.

The chain recombines TRBV7-9 with TRBJ1-4; 8 nucleotides align to TRBD1. The germline V gene has CDR1 SEHNR and CDR2 FQNEAQ (reference sequence). The junction had 5 bases not matched to a gene; V was cut back by 3 bases and J by 5 bases. The CDR3 totals 15 residues. CDR3: CASSFLDRVNEKLFF. The CDR3 DNA follows: TGTGCCAGCAGCTTTTTGGACAGGGTAAATGAAAAACTGTTTTTT.

This clone was found once. The chain combines TRBV9 with TRBJ2-7; 7 nucleotides match TRBD2. CDR3 length: 13 amino acids. V lost 3 bases, J lost 4 bases, and 4 bases stayed unmatched. Germline assignment: CDR1 SGDLS and CDR2 YYNGEE. This CDR3 reads CASSAGTMYEQYF. DNA of the CDR3: TGTGCCAGCAGCGCCGGGACTATGTACGAGCAGTACTTC.

This chain connects TRBV7-8 to TRBJ2-6; D gene unclear. Trimming pared 2 bases from V and 0 bases from J, leaving 20 bases between. The CDR3 covers 20 residues. Germline V lookup: CDR1 SGHVS, CDR2 FQNEAQ. The CDR3, as DNA: TGTGCCAGCAGCTTACCCCGGTCCAGCCTTCTCAGCTCTGGGGCCAACGTCCTGACTTTC. Protein sequence: CASSLPRSSLLSSGANVLTF.

The gene calls are TRBV5-4 and TRBJ2-7; TRBD2 is a possible D gene (5 bases). Looked up from germline, CDR1 is SGHNT and CDR2 is YYREEE (reference sequence). Trimming removed 4 bases at V and 0 bases at J, with 8 bases between. The length of the CDR3 is 13 residues. This CDR3 reads CASSDLASYEQYF. CDR3 DNA sequence: TGTGCCAGCAGCGACCTAGCCTCCTACGAGCAGTACTTC.

The genes are TRBV19 and TRBJ2-1; the D is unclear. Germline CDR1 and CDR2: LNHDA and SQIVND (reference sequence). V was cut by 7 bases and J by 5 bases, with 18 bases left in between. The CDR3 contains 15 residues. The CDR3 reads CASKLNTGPNNEQFF. The CDR3, as DNA: TGTGCCAGTAAGTTGAATACTGGGCCTAACAATGAGCAGTTCTTC.

The rearrangement links TRBV5-1 to TRBJ1-3; 9 bases match TRBD1. V shed 3 bases and J 7 bases; nucleotides not matched to a gene: 11. The V gene's germline CDR1 is SGHRS and CDR2 YFSETQ. CDR3 length: 16 residues. CDR3 nucleotide sequence: TGCGCCAGCAGCTCTAATCCGGGACAGGGAGGGAACACCATATATTTT. Its translation: CASSSNPGQGGNTIYF.

This chain joins TRBV10-3 and TRBJ2-1, with D perhaps TRBD2 (7 bases). V was shortened by 10 bases and J by 4 bases, with 17 bases between the two germline ends. Germline V lookup: CDR1 ENHRY, CDR2 SYGVKD. There are 14 residues in the CDR3. Here the CDR3 reads CATRGEGVYNEQFF. For the CDR3, the DNA is TGTGCCACTAGGGGGGAGGGCGTTTACAATGAGCAGTTCTTC.